The 9 T cell receptor beta chains listed next were all sequenced from one sample in a study of cytomegalovirus exposure and HLA in healthy donors. The PCR employed 60 Vbeta primers together with 13 Jbeta primers. Libraries were prepared by immunoSEQ multiplex PCR; TCRdb keeps only in-frame clonotypes and omits some of them. The sample has about 97,000 clones, 73% seen once. The specimen sequenced was PBMCs. The receptors shown here come from a man aged 35-49 years in good health and CMV-seronegative.

This clone was seen only a few times. The chain joins TRBV5-1 to TRBJ1-1, with D unclear. Trimming left V 3 bases short and J 0 bases short, with 9 bases between. Germline CDR1 is SGHRS and CDR2 is YFSETQ. This CDR3 region has 14 residues. The CDR3 region is CASSSITVNTEAFF. CDR3 DNA: TGCGCCAGCAGCTCCATCACGGTGAACACTGAAGCTTTCTTT.

The chain links TRBV5-1 to TRBJ2-5, with D possibly matching TRBD2 (6 bases). The CDR3 contains 14 residues. Germline V lookup: CDR1 SGHRS, CDR2 YFSETQ. Trimming pared 1 base from V and 1 base from J, leaving 8 bases between. The CDR3: CASSLMTSQETQYF. The CDR3, as DNA: TGCGCCAGCAGCTTGATGACTAGCCAAGAGACCCAGTACTTC.

The CDR3 spells CASSLHRGTEAFF. Written as DNA, the CDR3 is TGTGCCAGCAGTCTTCACCGGGGCACTGAAGCTTTCTTT. The chain employs TRBV28 and TRBJ1-1; no clear D gene. V gave up 5 bases and J gave up 4 bases, with 11 bases separating them. Germline CDR1 MDHEN, CDR2 SYDVKM. This CDR3 is 13 amino acids long.

V usage is TRBV6-1 and J usage is TRBJ2-7, with D possibly being TRBD1 (6 bases). The germline CDR1 and CDR2 sequences are MNHNS and SASEGT. Trimming removed 4 bases from V and 2 bases from J, with 18 bases in between. This CDR3 spans 16 amino acids. CDR3 nucleotide sequence: TGTGCCAGCAGTGGGTGGGACACCCGAGGAACCTACGAGCAGTACTTC. This encodes CASSGWDTRGTYEQYF.

The chain links TRBV7-9 to TRBJ1-2; 9 nucleotides align to TRBD1. Germline V gene data show CDR1 as SEHNR and CDR2 as FQNEAQ (reference sequence). V was pared by 1 base and J by 6 bases, with 0 bases of the junction left unmatched. This CDR3 has 13 amino acids. CDR3 amino acids: CASSLGTGDGYTF. The CDR3 DNA sequence: TGTGCCAGCAGCTTAGGGACAGGGGATGGCTACACCTTC.

The chain is built from TRBV2 and TRBJ1-6; D is uncertain. The CDR3 has 18 residues. CDR1 and CDR2 (germline): SNHLY, FYNNEI. Trimming removed 0 bases from V and 1 base from J, with 13 bases in between. The CDR3 DNA sequence: TGTGCCAGCAGTGAAGCGCTCGATCAGGATTCCTATAATTCACCCCTCCACTTT. Protein: CASSEALDQDSYNSPLHF.

The V and J genes are TRBV30 and TRBJ2-7, with a possible D match to TRBD1 (6 bases). Trimming removed 4 bases from V and 2 bases from J, with 9 bases in between. The V gene's germline CDR1 is GTSNPN and CDR2 SVGIG (reference sequence). The CDR3 is 12 residues long. The CDR3 protein is CAWTRDTYEQYF. As DNA, the CDR3 is TGTGCCTGGACACGGGACACCTACGAGCAGTACTTC.

This clone came up once. The genes are TRBV6-1 and TRBJ2-1, with TRBD2 identical over 9 bases. The CDR3 consists of 15 residues. V shed 4 bases and J 8 bases; nucleotides not matched to a gene: 9. Germline-derived CDR1 and CDR2 are MNHNS and SASEGT. DNA for the CDR3: TGTGCCAGCAGTGCAAACGCGGGGGGGCGCGATGAGCAGTTCTTC. It translates to CASSANAGGRDEQFF.

A single count supports this clone. This chain uses TRBV4-2 with TRBJ2-7; possibly TRBD1 for D (6 bases). The CDR3 contains 16 residues. The germline V gene encodes CDR1 LGHNA and CDR2 YNFKEQ. Trimming removed 0 bases from V and 1 base from J, with 13 bases in between. The DNA of the CDR3 is TGTGCCAGCAGCCAAGATAGAAGACAGGCTTCCTACGAGCAGTACTTC. Translated: CASSQDRRQASYEQYF.